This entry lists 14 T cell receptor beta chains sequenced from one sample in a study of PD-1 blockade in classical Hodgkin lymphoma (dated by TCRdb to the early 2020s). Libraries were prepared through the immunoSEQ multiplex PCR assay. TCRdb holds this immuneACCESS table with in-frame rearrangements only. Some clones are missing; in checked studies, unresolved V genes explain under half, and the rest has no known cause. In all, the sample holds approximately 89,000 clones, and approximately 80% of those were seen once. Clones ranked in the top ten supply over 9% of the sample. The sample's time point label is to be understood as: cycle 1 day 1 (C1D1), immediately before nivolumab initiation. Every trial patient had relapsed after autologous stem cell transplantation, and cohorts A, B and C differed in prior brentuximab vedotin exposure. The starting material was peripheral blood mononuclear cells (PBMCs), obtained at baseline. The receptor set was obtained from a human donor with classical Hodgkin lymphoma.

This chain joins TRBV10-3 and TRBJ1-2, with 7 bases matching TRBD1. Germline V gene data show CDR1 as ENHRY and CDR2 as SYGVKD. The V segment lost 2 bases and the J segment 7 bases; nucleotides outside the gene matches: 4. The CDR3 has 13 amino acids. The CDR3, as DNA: TGTGCCATCAGTGAGACCCGACAGGGTGGCTACACCTTC. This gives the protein CAISETRQGGYTF.

The CDR3 protein is CSVEPGEGYGYTF. The CDR3 DNA reads TGCAGCGTTGAACCTGGTGAGGGGTATGGCTACACCTTC. This chain links TRBV29-1 with TRBJ1-2, with D perhaps TRBD1 (5 bases). Germline lookup yields CDR1 SQVTM and CDR2 ANQGSEA. The length of the CDR3 is 13 residues. V lost 2 bases and J 5 bases, leaving 12 bases between the germline ends.

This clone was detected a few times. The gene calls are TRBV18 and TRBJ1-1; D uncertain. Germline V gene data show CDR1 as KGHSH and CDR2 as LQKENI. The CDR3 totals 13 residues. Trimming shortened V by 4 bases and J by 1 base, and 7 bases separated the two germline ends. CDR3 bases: TGTGCCAGCTCACACGACACGAACACTGAAGCTTTCTTT. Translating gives CASSHDTNTEAFF.

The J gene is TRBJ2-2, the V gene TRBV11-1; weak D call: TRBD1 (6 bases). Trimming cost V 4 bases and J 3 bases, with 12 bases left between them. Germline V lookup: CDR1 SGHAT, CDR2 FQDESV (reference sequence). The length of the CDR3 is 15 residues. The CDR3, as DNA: TGTGCCAGCAGCTCCAGGGGAGTCCACACCGGGGAGCTGTTTTTT. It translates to CASSSRGVHTGELFF. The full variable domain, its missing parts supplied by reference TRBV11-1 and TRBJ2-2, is EAEVAQSPRYKITEKSQAVAFWCDPISGHATLYWYRQILGQGPELLVQFQDESVVDDSQLPKDRFSAERLKGVDSTLKIQPAELGDSAMYLCASSSRGVHTGELFFGEGSRLTVL.

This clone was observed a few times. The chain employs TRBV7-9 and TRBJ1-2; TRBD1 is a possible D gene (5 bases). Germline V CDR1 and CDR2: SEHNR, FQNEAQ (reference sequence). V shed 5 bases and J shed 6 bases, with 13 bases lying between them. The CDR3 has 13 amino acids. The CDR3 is CASSPVGGHGYTF. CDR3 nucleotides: TGTGCCAGCAGCCCCGTGGGGGGTCATGGCTACACCTTC.

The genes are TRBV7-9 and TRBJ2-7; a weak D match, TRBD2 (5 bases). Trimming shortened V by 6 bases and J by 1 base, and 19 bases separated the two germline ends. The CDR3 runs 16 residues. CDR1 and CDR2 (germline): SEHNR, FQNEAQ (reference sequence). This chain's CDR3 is CASRSADFERSYEQYF. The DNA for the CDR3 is TGTGCCAGCAGGTCAGCGGACTTCGAGAGGTCCTACGAGCAGTACTTC.

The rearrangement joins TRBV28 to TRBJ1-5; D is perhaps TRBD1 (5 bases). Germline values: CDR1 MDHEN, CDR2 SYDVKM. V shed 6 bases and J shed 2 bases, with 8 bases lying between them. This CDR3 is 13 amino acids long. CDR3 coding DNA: TGTGCCAGCAGAATGACAGGCAATCAGCCCCAGCATTTT. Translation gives CASRMTGNQPQHF.

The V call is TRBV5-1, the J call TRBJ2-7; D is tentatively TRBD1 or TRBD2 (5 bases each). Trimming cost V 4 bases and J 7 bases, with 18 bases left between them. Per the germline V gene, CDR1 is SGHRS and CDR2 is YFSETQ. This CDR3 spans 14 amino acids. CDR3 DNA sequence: TGCGCCAGCAGCCCGGGGACCGCCTTGGGGGAGCAGTACTTC. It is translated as CASSPGTALGEQYF.

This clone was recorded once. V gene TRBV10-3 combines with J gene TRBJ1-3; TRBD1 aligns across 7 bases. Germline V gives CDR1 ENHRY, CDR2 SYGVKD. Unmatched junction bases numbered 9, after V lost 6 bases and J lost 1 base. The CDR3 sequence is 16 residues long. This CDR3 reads CAIRGQGVISGNTIYF. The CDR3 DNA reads TGTGCCATCAGGGGGCAGGGGGTAATATCTGGAAACACCATATATTTT.

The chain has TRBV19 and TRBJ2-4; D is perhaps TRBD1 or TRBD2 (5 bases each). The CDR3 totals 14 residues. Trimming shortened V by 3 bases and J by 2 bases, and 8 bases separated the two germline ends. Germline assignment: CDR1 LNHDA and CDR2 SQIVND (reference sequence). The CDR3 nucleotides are TGTGCCAGTAGTATTGAGGGGACCAAAAACATTCAGTACTTC. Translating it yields CASSIEGTKNIQYF. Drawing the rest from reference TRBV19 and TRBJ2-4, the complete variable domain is DGGITQSPKYLFRKEGQNVTLSCEQNLNHDAMYWYRQDPGQGLRLIYYSQIVNDFQKGDIAEGYSVSREKKESFPLTVTSAQKNPTAFYLCASSIEGTKNIQYFGAGTRLSVL.

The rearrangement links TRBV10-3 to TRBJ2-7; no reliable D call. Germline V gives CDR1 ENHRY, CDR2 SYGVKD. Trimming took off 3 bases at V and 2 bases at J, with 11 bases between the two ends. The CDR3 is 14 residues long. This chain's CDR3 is CAISETGMTYEQYF. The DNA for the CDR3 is TGTGCCATCAGTGAAACTGGGATGACCTACGAGCAGTACTTC.

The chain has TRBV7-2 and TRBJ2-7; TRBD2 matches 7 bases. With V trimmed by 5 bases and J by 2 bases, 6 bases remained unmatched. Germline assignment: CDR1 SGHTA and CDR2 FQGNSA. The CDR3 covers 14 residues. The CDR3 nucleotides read TGTGCCAGCAGCCCGGGGGGTCCTGCCTACGAGCAGTACTTC. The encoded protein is CASSPGGPAYEQYF.

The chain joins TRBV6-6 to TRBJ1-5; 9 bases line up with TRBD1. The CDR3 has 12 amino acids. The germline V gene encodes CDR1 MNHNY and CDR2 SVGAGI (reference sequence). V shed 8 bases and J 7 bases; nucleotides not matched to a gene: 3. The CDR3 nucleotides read TGTGCCAGCCGACAGGGGGACCAGCCCCAGCATTTT. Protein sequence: CASRQGDQPQHF.

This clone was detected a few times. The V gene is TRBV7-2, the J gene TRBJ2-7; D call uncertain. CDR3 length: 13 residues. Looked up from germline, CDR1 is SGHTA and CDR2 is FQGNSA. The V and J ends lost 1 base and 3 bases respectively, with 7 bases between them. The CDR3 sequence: CASSLVGRYEQYF. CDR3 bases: TGTGCCAGCAGCTTAGTAGGGCGCTACGAGCAGTACTTC.